A selection of T cell receptor beta chains follows, all from one sample in a study of blood T cell repertoires in COVID-19. Only in-frame clones appear in the TCRdb table, and some are missing; sequencing was by immunoSEQ multiplex PCR. The table shows some 250,000 clones, with 81% occurring only once. Specimen: peripheral blood. The source of these receptors is a woman aged 55-70 years with active or convalescent COVID-19. Both conserved end residues are part of each CDR3. Fields, in order: CDR3 length, J gene, V gene, CDR3 protein.

15 | TRBJ2-7 | TRBV28 | CASSSPSGGAKGGYF
15 | TRBJ2-3 | TRBV9 | CASSVQGGRADTQYF
17 | TRBJ2-1 | TRBV24-1 | CATSDHGLAGGYNEQFF
16 | TRBJ1-1 | TRBV5-5 | CASSWRQGGKNTEAFF
16 | TRBJ2-3 | TRBV7-3 | CASSPSSGGPTDTQYF
14 | TRBJ2-7 | TRBV7-2 | CASSLSEGSYEQYF
15 | TRBJ1-2 | TRBV11-2 | CASSFGTGGNYGYTF
14 | TRBJ1-2 | TRBV27 | CATRPRQGPYGYTF
17 | TRBJ1-5 | TRBV10-3 | CAISDRGPVYSNQPQHF
14 | TRBJ2-7 | TRBV6-1 | CASSEPGSSYEQYF
14 | TRBJ2-7 | TRBV27 | CASSASSGGYEQYF
12 | TRBJ1-2 | TRBV30 | CAWSLTEYGYTF
16 | TRBJ1-4 | TRBV25-1 | CASSDLGQSTNEKLFF
15 | TRBJ2-3 | TRBV6-5 | CASREGGQGTDTQYF
15 | TRBJ1-5 | TRBV5-5 | CASSSTGAEYQPQHF
12 | TRBJ1-2 | TRBV10-3 | CAISAQENGYTF
13 | TRBJ2-4 | TRBV30 | CAWSLQGANIQYF
19 | TRBJ1-1 | TRBV18 | CASSPLFIVDRSANTEAFF
13 | TRBJ2-5 | TRBV9 | CASSGESQETQYF
17 | TRBJ1-6 | TRBV10-2 | CASSPPQTGKKGSPLHF
13 | TRBJ2-7 | TRBV11-3 | CASSPTGSYEQYF
17 | TRBJ2-7 | TRBV29-1 | CSVLGLGQGRSAYEQYF
13 | TRBJ1-5 | TRBV2 | CAGRGYSNQPQHF
14 | TRBJ1-1 | TRBV6-5 | CASTRDPLNTEAFF
12 | TRBJ1-2 | TRBV18 | CASSDNNYGYTF
18 | TRBJ2-1 | TRBV13 | CASSQPGLAGGTYNEQFF
17 | TRBJ2-3 | TRBV7-9 | CASSSLREAGGYDTQYF
18 | TRBJ2-3 | TRBV7-2 | CASSSLGVAGASTDTQYF
17 | TRBJ1-1 | TRBV6-7 | CASSNSDRVSESTEAFF
14 | TRBJ1-2 | TRBV5-6 | CASSMDRGRDGYTF
12 | TRBJ1-1 | TRBV2 | CASSVGDSEAFF
11 | TRBJ2-7 | TRBV5-1 | CASSLGEKQYF
13 | TRBJ2-1 | TRBV3-1/TRBV3-2 | CASSFRQSYEQFF
15 | TRBJ2-1 | TRBV11-3 | CASSFGLAGGNEQFF
14 | TRBJ2-1 | TRBV11-3 | CASSLTSGGIEQFF
15 | TRBJ2-7 | TRBV15 | CATSRDGTGGREQYF
15 | TRBJ1-5 | TRBV7-9 | CASSLGQGGYQPQHF
14 | TRBJ1-1 | TRBV14 | CASSQDLRGTEAFF
13 | TRBJ1-2 | TRBV19 | CASSTTELYGYTF
15 | TRBJ1-3 | TRBV3-1/TRBV3-2 | CASSQDSQTGNTIYF
14 | TRBJ1-2 | TRBV6-2/TRBV6-3 | CASSYSRQIRGYTF
12 | TRBJ2-1 | TRBV3-1/TRBV3-2 | CASSQGTGRQFF
15 | TRBJ1-1 | TRBV6-5 | CASSYSTGLNTEAFF
14 | TRBJ1-1 | TRBV5-8 | CASSLGTGGTEAFF
16 | TRBJ2-7 | TRBV7-2 | CASSLIGPLAGDEQYF
14 | TRBJ2-1 | TRBV5-8 | CATERGDVRNEQFF
15 | TRBJ1-2 | TRBV5-1 | CASSPSGTGMGGYTF
15 | TRBJ2-7 | TRBV12-5 | CASGFHRQGSYEQYF
17 | TRBJ2-1 | TRBV7-2 | CASSLSALAGGYNEQFF
13 | TRBJ2-5 | TRBV5-4 | CASSLVLEETQYF
13 | TRBJ1-1 | TRBV9 | CASSFGRDTEAFF
13 | TRBJ1-2 | TRBV5-1 | CASSLTGSYGYTF
18 | TRBJ2-6 | TRBV7-9 | CASSLGGQDHSGANVLTF